This TCR beta chain appears in the sequencing data of a study of control samples from healthy donors and cancer patients. Sequencing used immunoSEQ multiplex PCR; TCRdb keeps in-frame clones, though not all of them. The sample yields more than 95,000 clones, 83% seen once. CDR3 length equals 12 residues. The germline V gene encodes CDR1 LNHDA and CDR2 SQIVND (reference sequence). V lost 5 bases and J 8 bases, leaving 12 bases between the germline ends. This rearrangement joins TRBV19 to TRBJ1-2; D is perhaps TRBD1 (6 bases). This clonotype originated in a woman aged 50 to 65 in good health. Sequenced input: blood. The CDR3 reads CASSHRAGGYTF. CDR3 DNA: TGTGCCAGTAGTCACAGGGCGGGAGGCTACACCTTC.